This TCR beta chain was identified in a study of cytomegalovirus exposure and HLA in healthy donors. Whole-study context: Caucasian-associated ancestry cluster membership applied to 75% to 85% of some 400 genotyped donors.

The CDR3 sequence is 16 residues long. The germline V and J ends were trimmed by 0 bases and 4 bases, with 15 bases remaining between them. Germline lookup yields CDR1 MGHRA and CDR2 YSYEKL. The PCR had 60 Vbeta and 13 Jbeta primers. Sequenced by immunoSEQ multiplex PCR; TCRdb stores in-frame clones only, minus some. The sample has about 180,000 clones; 76% are singletons. Concerning this clone itself: Its antigen is undetermined.

General study results and limits: Clonal expansion, a later analysis showed, was greater in HLA-associated TCR beta chains than in equally common others.

The chain links TRBV4-1 to TRBJ2-5; tentatively, D is TRBD2 (5 bases). The clonotype was recovered from a woman aged 30 to 39 in good health and CMV-seropositive. Sequencing was performed on PBMCs. In nucleotides, the CDR3 is TGCGCCAGCAGCCAAGATCACCCGCTAGCCGGAGAGACCCAGTACTTC. This encodes CASSQDHPLAGETQYF.